One T cell receptor beta chain is described in this entry. This clonotype has more than one count but fewer than ten. This clone's antigen is unknown. No base quality values were provided; no much bigger clone lies one nucleotide off. For sequencing, an Illumina HiSeq 2500 was employed. TCR beta libraries were prepared by quantitative 5'-RACE with molecular barcodes. In the paper's pipeline: A new computational method based on a probabilistic model of VDJ rearrangement was used to identify disease-linked TCR variants. The raw public reads went through TCRdb reprocessing: fastp at Q25, MiXCR clone calling, in-frame beta chains kept. Here each entry gathers all rows of one CDR3 protein and keeps the most common genes and DNA. These V and J calls are TCRdb output, not the study's own analysis. The table for this sample lists under 950,000 distinct CDR3 sequences; about 20% of them were counted only once. Roughly a fifth of the sample is held by the ten biggest clonotypes.

The data derive from a study of CD8 T cells in ankylosing spondylitis (dated by TCRdb to about 2017). Regarding the study in general: To find TCR variants linked to disease, the study profiled T cell receptor beta repertoires in ankylosing spondylitis patients and healthy donors. The full study cohort was made up of about 25 ankylosing spondylitis patients and 108 healthy donors. Peripheral blood was sampled, and synovial fluid was additionally collected from ankylosing spondylitis patients. The full study reports these points: Some motif variants were previously reported in synovial fluid and blood of reactive arthritis patients, suggesting common disease-initiation mechanisms. Blood from ankylosing spondylitis patients appeared to be characterized by a TCR beta motif composed of about 8 highly homologous amino acid variants. According to the report, matched synovial fluid samples from ankylosing spondylitis patients were significantly enriched for the disease-linked clones. The disease-linked clones had a CD8+ phenotype and were found at relatively low frequencies in peripheral blood.

Including cysteine and phenylalanine, the CDR3 has 14 amino acids. Just the 42-base CDR3 DNA is kept, in frame starting at base 1. The V and J ends are trimmed by 7 bases and 0 bases, leaving 12 bases between them. The V gene is TRBV12-3 or TRBV12-4 and the J gene is TRBJ1-1; the best D guess is TRBD1, with 5 bases matching. The sample was blood, either unsorted or a sorted T cell fraction (not recorded which). This TCR derives from a male donor with ankylosing spondylitis. The nucleotides read TGTGCCAGCACCCAATGGGGGTTGAACACTGAAGCTTTCTTT. Translation gives CASTQWGLNTEAFF.